Below, 21 T cell receptor beta chains from the same sample are listed, as sequenced in a study of T-cell memory formation after mild COVID-19. Each CDR3 protein is one row after TCRdb ran MiXCR on the 5' RACE reads. This sample has roughly 410,000 distinct CDR3 sequences, with roughly a quarter found just once. The sequenced material came from PBMCs or a T cell subset sorted from them (not recorded which). The receptors stem from an adult woman who had mild COVID-19 (a few samples of this study predate the infection). Cell type and time point are not known.

The chain employs TRBV7-8 and TRBJ2-1, with TRBD2 as a possible D gene (6 bases). V was shortened by 3 bases and J by 4 bases, with 13 bases between the two germline ends. Germline V lookup: CDR1 SGHVS, CDR2 FQNEAQ. This CDR3 spans 15 amino acids. The CDR3 region has the DNA TGTGCCAGCAGCTTGGTTGGGGGGTTTTACAATGAGCAGTTCTTC. Translation gives CASSLVGGFYNEQFF.

The V call is TRBV7-8, the J call TRBJ1-5; no definite D call. Germline V gene sequence: CDR1 SGHVS, CDR2 FQNEAQ. Trimming left V 0 bases short and J 3 bases short, with 9 bases between. The CDR3 is 15 residues long. The DNA of the CDR3 is TGTGCCAGCAGCTTAGCTGAGGGCAACAATCAGCCCCAGCATTTT. This translates into CASSLAEGNNQPQHF. Full variable domain (outside the CDR3, taken from reference TRBV7-8 and TRBJ1-5): GAGVSQSPRYKVAKRGQDVALRCDPISGHVSLFWYQQALGQGPEFLTYFQNEAQLDKSGLPSDRFFAERPEGSVSTLKIQRTQQEDSAVYLCASSLAEGNNQPQHFGDGTRLSIL.

The sample holds a few counts of this clonotype. The chain joins TRBV20-1 to TRBJ1-1, with unresolved D. The CDR3 runs 16 residues. The germline V gene has CDR1 DFQATT and CDR2 SNEGSKA (reference sequence). Trimming took off 1 base at V and 1 base at J, with 16 bases between the two ends. CDR3 nucleotides: TGCAGTGCTAGAGGAACCCCCAGGATGGGGAACACTGAAGCTTTCTTT. Protein product: CSARGTPRMGNTEAFF.

The gene calls are TRBV24-1 and TRBJ1-5; D call uncertain. Trimming shortened V by 3 bases and J by 5 bases, and 4 bases separated the two germline ends. The germline V gene has CDR1 KGHDR and CDR2 SFDVKD. There are 12 residues in the CDR3. In DNA, the CDR3 is TGTGCCACCAGTGATCAAGATCAGCCCCAGCATTTT. It encodes CATSDQDQPQHF.

V and J are TRBV5-1 and TRBJ2-5, with D unresolved. Trimming took 0 bases from V and 5 from J, leaving 11 bases between them. Germline V gives CDR1 SGHRS, CDR2 YFSETQ. This CDR3 has 14 residues. CDR3 residues: CASSLVESVETQYF. Written as DNA, the CDR3 is TGCGCCAGCAGCTTGGTAGAGTCCGTCGAGACCCAGTACTTC.

The gene calls are TRBV29-1 and TRBJ2-6; D is perhaps TRBD1 (6 bases). This CDR3 spans 15 amino acids. CDR1 SQVTM and CDR2 ANQGSEA come from the germline V gene. The V end was cut by 1 base, the J end by 0 bases, with 7 bases between. DNA for the CDR3: TGCAGCGTTGAAGGGGACACCTCTGGGGCCAACGTCCTGACTTTC. Its translation is CSVEGDTSGANVLTF.

The V gene is TRBV7-9, the J gene TRBJ2-4; D possibly matches TRBD1 or TRBD2 (5 bases each). Germline V gene sequence: CDR1 SEHNR, CDR2 FQNEAQ (reference sequence). The V and J ends lost 7 bases and 5 bases respectively, with 9 bases between them. The CDR3 sequence is 12 residues long. The DNA of the CDR3 is TGTGCCAGCACTTTGGGGGAAAACATTCAGTACTTC. Protein product: CASTLGENIQYF.

This clonotype has only a few counts. This chain links TRBV12-3 or TRBV12-4 with TRBJ2-1, with 9 bases lining up with TRBD1. The trim removed 6 bases at V and 7 bases at J, leaving 19 bases unmatched. There are 18 residues in the CDR3. The CDR3, as DNA: TGTGCCAGCAGCCCCGGAACCACGACAGGGGGTTACAGAAATGAGCAGTTCTTC. Protein sequence: CASSPGTTTGGYRNEQFF.

The rearrangement joins TRBV7-9 to TRBJ1-2; the D is unclear. The length of the CDR3 is 14 residues. The germline V gene has CDR1 SEHNR and CDR2 FQNEAQ (reference sequence). V lost 2 bases to trimming and J lost 2 bases, with 9 bases between them. The CDR3 loop is CASSLWNSNYGYTF. DNA of the CDR3: TGTGCCAGCAGCTTATGGAACAGCAACTATGGCTACACCTTC. Full variable domain (rest looked up from reference TRBV7-9 and TRBJ1-2): DTGVSQNPRHKITKRGQNVTFRCDPISEHNRLYWYRQTLGQGPEFLTYFQNEAQLEKSRLLSDRFSAERPKGSFSTLEIQRTEQGDSAMYLCASSLWNSNYGYTFGSGTRLTVV.

The rearrangement links TRBV7-2 to TRBJ1-1; unclear D gene. Trimming removed 1 base at V and 5 bases at J, with 8 bases between. This CDR3 contains 13 residues. Germline lookup yields CDR1 SGHTA and CDR2 FQGNSA. The CDR3 loop reads CASSLDVRTEAFF. DNA for the CDR3: TGTGCCAGCAGCTTAGATGTAAGGACTGAAGCTTTCTTT.

The rearrangement links TRBV4-1 to TRBJ1-5; D is unresolved. Between the trimmed V and J ends, which lost 1 base and 9 bases, there was a span of 13 bases. Germline CDR1 reads MGHRA; CDR2 reads YSYEKL. This CDR3 region has 14 residues. CDR3 protein: CASSQGPLPSPQHF. DNA for the CDR3: TGCGCCAGCAGCCAAGGCCCCCTTCCATCGCCCCAGCATTTT.

There are a few counts of this clonotype. This chain joins TRBV2 and TRBJ1-5; D gene unclear. CDR3 length equals 13 residues. The germline V gene encodes CDR1 SNHLY and CDR2 FYNNEI. The germline V and J ends were trimmed by 8 bases and 6 bases, with 14 bases remaining between them. The CDR3: CASAIGLSQPQHF. Here the CDR3 DNA reads TGTGCCAGCGCGATAGGGTTGAGTCAGCCCCAGCATTTT.

In this sample, this clonotype turned up many times. CDR3 DNA: TGTGCCAGCAGCCCCTGGACAGCGACGGAGCAGTACTTC. The encoded protein is CASSPWTATEQYF. The genes are TRBV5-5 and TRBJ2-7, with D perhaps matching TRBD1 (6 bases). V was pared by 4 bases and J by 7 bases, with 15 bases between. The length of the CDR3 is 13 residues. Germline loops: CDR1 SGHKS, CDR2 YYEKEE (reference sequence).

V is TRBV5-1 and J is TRBJ1-2; 10 bases match TRBD1. The germline V gene has CDR1 SGHRS and CDR2 YFSETQ. The CDR3 runs to 15 residues. Trimming took 4 bases from V and 6 from J; bases not matched to a gene: 9. This CDR3 is CASSPFGDRGNGYTF. In DNA, the CDR3 is TGCGCCAGCAGCCCCTTTGGGGACAGGGGAAATGGCTACACCTTC.

The genes are TRBV18 and TRBJ1-2, with D possibly matching TRBD1 (5 bases). The CDR3 has 15 amino acids. Germline V gives CDR1 KGHSH, CDR2 LQKENI. The V end lost 0 bases, the J end lost 0 bases, and 8 bases lay between the germline ends. CDR3 nucleotides: TGTGCCAGCTCACCACCGGAGGGGACTAACTATGGCTACACCTTC. Protein product: CASSPPEGTNYGYTF.

This chain joins TRBV5-6 and TRBJ1-5; no firm D call. Trimming removed 0 bases at V and 5 bases at J, with 9 bases between. The germline V gene has CDR1 SGHDT and CDR2 YYEEEE. This CDR3 contains 14 residues. CDR3 sequence (DNA): TGTGCCAGCAGCTTGGGGGCGAAAGATCAGCCCCAGCATTTT. Protein sequence: CASSLGAKDQPQHF.

The J gene is TRBJ1-2, the V gene TRBV12-3 or TRBV12-4; maybe TRBD1 (5 bases). CDR3 length equals 14 residues. V lost 4 bases, J lost 8 bases, and 17 bases lay in between. The CDR3 coding sequence is TGTGCCAGCAGTTCCATTGGGCGGGGCAACGGCTACACCTTC. Translated, it gives CASSSIGRGNGYTF.

The chain combines TRBV12-3 or TRBV12-4 with TRBJ1-5; D unresolved. This CDR3 spans 14 amino acids. Trimming stripped 6 bases from V and 8 bases from J, with 17 bases between. The CDR3 sequence: CASRARHPTEPQHF. The CDR3 DNA reads as TGTGCCAGCAGGGCGCGGCACCCCACGGAGCCCCAGCATTTT.

There are many counts of this clonotype. The chain has TRBV18 and TRBJ2-3; D not certain. The CDR3 runs 14 residues. Between the trimmed V and J ends, which lost 3 bases and 6 bases, there was a span of 13 bases. In germline, CDR1 is KGHSH, CDR2 LQKENI. The CDR3 protein is CASSPSFGLDTQYF. The CDR3, as DNA: TGTGCCAGCTCACCTTCATTCGGTTTGGATACGCAGTATTTT.

The chain joins TRBV27 to TRBJ2-1; tentative D call: TRBD1 (6 bases). The germline V gene encodes CDR1 MNHEY and CDR2 SMNVEV (reference sequence). Trimming took 0 bases from V and 0 from J, leaving 12 bases between them. The CDR3 sequence is 17 residues long. CDR3 protein: CASSLSGQGSSYNEQFF. The DNA for the CDR3 is TGTGCCAGCAGTTTATCGGGGCAGGGGAGCTCCTACAATGAGCAGTTCTTC.

This clonotype was observed a few times. The chain carries TRBV7-9 and TRBJ1-2; D is unresolved. The CDR3 spans 13 residues. V was shortened by 3 bases and J by 6 bases, with 11 bases between the two germline ends. Germline V gives CDR1 SEHNR, CDR2 FQNEAQ (reference sequence). The CDR3 DNA reads as TGTGCCAGCAGCTTCATGGCACGAGATGGCTACACCTTC. Its protein is CASSFMARDGYTF.